The clone carrying this T cell receptor beta chain was found once. Its antigen remains unidentified. These data come from a study of shared clonotypes between healthy human individuals. Across the study: Donor ages ranged 18 to 49 years: a couple of women, a few men.

V trimming: 0 bases; J trimming: 3 bases; junction bases outside the gene matches: 4. Germline-derived CDR1 and CDR2 are SGHDT and YYEEEE. The CDR3 is 15 residues long. Study outcomes and limitations: Rarefaction gave evidence that sorted-subset sequencing remained incomplete despite large depth.

In the sorted-subset replicate PCRs, 200 ng DNA, around 30,000 T cell genomes, was used. The repertoire was sequenced with immunoSEQ multiplex PCR; TCRdb's copy has only in-frame clones and lacks some. The sample lists about 690,000 clones, 80% to 95% occurring once. This clonotype was sampled from a man younger than 30 in good health. Some clones in this sample may be carry-over from other donors' samples. The chain links TRBV5-6 to TRBJ2-5; 8 bases map to TRBD2. Sequenced input: memory CD8+ T cells from PBMCs. Subset specified: CD45RO+ cells pooled with CCR7-negative TemRA cells. DNA of the CDR3: TGTGCCAGCAGCTTGGCCGGGGGGGCAGAAGAGACCCAGTACTTC. Translating it yields CASSLAGGAEETQYF.